Following are 20 T cell receptor beta chains from one sample sequenced in a study of post-analysis software for immune sequencing data. Unique molecular identifiers had been added to the TCR beta cDNA libraries. In TCRdb, the PCR reads were re-called with MiXCR into one record per CDR3 protein. The table has some 700,000 distinct CDR3 sequences, approximately 59% seen once. Study results and limitations: Patients showed TRBV5-6, TRBV5-1 and TRBV20-1 among four to six TRBV segments more frequent than in controls.

The antigens for these receptors are not known. Sequencing input: blood. The receptors originated from a girl aged 2-10 years with multiple sclerosis.

This clonotype has more than one count but fewer than ten. The CDR3 region is CSVEQGALEQFF. For the CDR3, the DNA is TGCAGCGTTGAACAGGGGGCCTTGGAACAGTTCTTC. V is TRBV29-1 and J is TRBJ2-1; 8 bases fit TRBD1. V shed 2 bases and J 13 bases; nucleotides not matched to a gene: 7. The CDR3 is 12 amino acids. Germline loops: CDR1 SQVTM, CDR2 ANQGSEA.

The chain employs TRBV29-1 and TRBJ2-5, with D perhaps TRBD2 (7 bases). The CDR3 is 12 amino acids. In germline, CDR1 is SQVTM, CDR2 ANQGSEA. Trimming stripped 6 bases from V and 11 bases from J, with 19 bases between. CDR3 in DNA: TGCAGCGTACGTCGGGGGGCGGAGGAGCAGTACTTC. It codes for CSVRRGAEEQYF.

The chain links TRBV29-1 to TRBJ1-1; D is unresolved. Germline V gives CDR1 SQVTM, CDR2 ANQGSEA. Trimming left V 5 bases short and J 5 bases short, with 9 bases between. The CDR3 contains 11 residues. The CDR3 DNA is TGCAGCGTTCCCCGAGGGACTGAAGCTTTCTTT. Its translation: CSVPRGTEAFF.

The chain has TRBV10-3 and TRBJ2-3; D is possibly TRBD1 (5 bases). The V gene's germline CDR1 is ENHRY and CDR2 SYGVKD. This CDR3 contains 15 residues. V was shortened by 6 bases and J by 1 base, with 14 bases between the two germline ends. The CDR3 sequence: CAISDLREGTDTQYF. CDR3 in DNA: TGTGCCATCAGCGACCTCAGGGAAGGCACAGATACGCAGTATTTT.

The rearrangement joins TRBV6-5 to TRBJ2-1; 8 bases align to TRBD2. Germline trimming cut 6 bases from V and 6 bases from J; bases unmatched to any gene: 10. This CDR3 comprises 15 residues. CDR1 and CDR2 from the germline V gene are MNHEY and SVGAGI. Here the CDR3 DNA reads TGTGCCAGCAGCCACGTAGCGGGACGGAGCAATGAGCAGTTCTTC. Residues: CASSHVAGRSNEQFF.

This clonotype was seen more than once but under ten times. The chain is built from TRBV18 and TRBJ2-3, with TRBD1 matching over 7 bases. The ends lost 4 bases at V and 0 bases at J; junction bases unmatched: 10. The CDR3 covers 17 residues. Germline CDR1 and CDR2: KGHSH and LQKENI. This CDR3 reads CASSRRHLRGSTDTQYF. DNA of the CDR3: TGTGCCAGCTCACGTCGGCACCTCAGGGGGAGCACAGATACGCAGTATTTT.

This sequence joins TRBV6-1 and TRBJ1-2, with 7 bases aligning to TRBD1. CDR1 MNHNS and CDR2 SASEGT come from the germline V gene. This CDR3 region has 14 residues. Losses at the gene ends were 3 bases for V and 7 bases for J; bases not matched to a gene: 8. The CDR3 region is CASSDPDREGGYTF. CDR3 coding DNA: TGTGCCAGCAGTGACCCCGACAGGGAGGGTGGCTACACCTTC.

Remarks on this clonotype: The CDR3 end shows no conserved phenylalanine or tryptophan, and so a read error is likely. The DNA is omitted, as the CDR3 cannot be located on it reliably, and the CDR3 follows TCRdb's listing. The J gene is TRBJ2-5, the V gene TRBV20-1. Germline V gene sequence: CDR1 DFQATT, CDR2 SNEGSKA (reference sequence). The CDR3 length is 8 residues, termini included. The CDR3 spells CSAREPNL.

J is TRBJ2-1 and V is TRBV24-1; TRBD2 matches 8 bases. Germline V gene data show CDR1 as KGHDR and CDR2 as SFDVKD. V trimming: 4 bases; J trimming: 6 bases; junction bases outside the gene matches: 10. This CDR3 spans 16 amino acids. The CDR3 sequence is CATSDPRAGEPNEQFF. The CDR3 nucleotides read TGTGCCACCAGTGACCCCAGAGCGGGAGAGCCCAATGAGCAGTTCTTC.

The rearrangement joins TRBV20-1 to TRBJ2-1, with TRBD2 as a possible D gene (6 bases). Germline CDR1 DFQATT, CDR2 SNEGSKA (reference sequence). Between the trimmed V and J ends, which lost 3 bases and 6 bases, there was a span of 15 bases. This CDR3 has 14 residues. The CDR3 loop is CSARGLTEPNEQFF. CDR3 bases: TGCAGTGCTAGGGGACTTACTGAGCCCAATGAGCAGTTCTTC.

The chain carries TRBV20-1 and TRBJ2-3, with a weak D call TRBD2 (6 bases). Germline V gene data show CDR1 as DFQATT and CDR2 as SNEGSKA (reference sequence). This CDR3 contains 16 residues. With 7 bases removed from V and 2 bases from J, the gap between germline ends came to 22 bases. The CDR3 protein is CSVSGSLAGNTDTQYF. The CDR3 nucleotides are TGCAGTGTTTCCGGCTCTCTGGCGGGAAACACAGATACGCAGTATTTT.

V usage is TRBV12-3 or TRBV12-4 and J usage is TRBJ1-2; no clear D. Trimming shortened V by 5 bases and J by 6 bases, and 16 bases separated the two germline ends. This CDR3 region has 14 residues. The CDR3 DNA reads as TGTGCCAGCAGTCTCCATAACGGGCAAGATGGCTACACCTTC. This translates into CASSLHNGQDGYTF.

This clonotype was detected a few times. The chain's CDR3 is CASRPDGTDTQYF. The CDR3 DNA reads TGCGCCAGCAGACCAGATGGCACAGATACGCAGTATTTT. V is TRBV5-1 and J is TRBJ2-3; D ambiguous. This CDR3 has 13 residues. V lost 5 bases to trimming and J lost 1 base, with 8 bases between them. Looked up from germline, CDR1 is SGHRS and CDR2 is YFSETQ.

Of note for this clonotype: The junction departs from the called germline gene at one end, perhaps through a read error. The rearrangement joins TRBV5-6 to TRBJ2-1, with TRBD1 matching 7 bases. CDR1 is SGHDT, CDR2 YYEEEE, per germline. CDR3 size: 13 residues. CDR3 region: CAGSLTGFDEQFF. Written as DNA, the CDR3 is TGTGCCGGCAGCCTGACAGGGTTCGATGAGCAGTTCTTC.

Only a few counts were recorded for this clonotype. The genes are TRBV7-2 and TRBJ2-3; D unresolved. The CDR3 runs to 15 residues. Germline-derived CDR1 and CDR2 are SGHTA and FQGNSA. V was cut by 1 base and J by 0 bases, with 8 bases left in between. The CDR3 sequence: CASSLGWSSTDTQYF. The CDR3 coding sequence is TGTGCCAGCAGCTTAGGGTGGAGTAGCACAGATACGCAGTATTTT.

Only a few counts were recorded for this clonotype. In DNA form, the CDR3 reads TGTGCCACCAGCAGGGAACCGGGACTAGCGGGGAATGAGCAGTTCTTC. Residues: CATSREPGLAGNEQFF. The chain recombines TRBV15 with TRBJ2-1; the match to TRBD2 covers 13 bases. The ends lost 3 bases at V and 7 bases at J; junction bases unmatched: 6. The CDR3 runs 16 residues. The germline V gene encodes CDR1 LNHNV and CDR2 YYDKDF (reference sequence). Full variable domain (rest looked up from reference TRBV15 and TRBJ2-1): DAMVIQNPRYQVTQFGKPVTLSCSQTLNHNVMYWYQQKSSQAPKLLFHYYDKDFNNEADTPDNFQSRRPNTSFCFLDIRSPGLGDTAMYLCATSREPGLAGNEQFFGPGTRLTVL.

V gene TRBV7-9 combines with J gene TRBJ2-1, with D possibly called TRBD1 or TRBD2 (5 bases each). The CDR3 loop spans 15 amino acids. Trimming removed 3 bases at V and 8 bases at J, with 17 bases between. Germline lookup yields CDR1 SEHNR and CDR2 FQNEAQ (reference sequence). The CDR3 here is CASSLKRFEGHEQFF. The CDR3 DNA reads TGTGCCAGCAGCTTGAAGCGGTTCGAGGGGCATGAGCAGTTCTTC.

This clonotype was found once. The chain uses TRBV20-1 and TRBJ2-2, with D tentatively TRBD2 (6 bases). The CDR3 spans 15 residues. Trimming took off 0 bases at V and 3 bases at J, with 11 bases between the two ends. The germline CDR1 and CDR2 sequences are DFQATT and SNEGSKA (reference sequence). The CDR3 DNA sequence: TGCAGTGCTAGAGAGGCGGGGATGGACACCGGGGAGCTGTTTTTT. Translation: CSAREAGMDTGELFF.

The chain is built from TRBV20-1 and TRBJ2-1; maybe TRBD1 (5 bases). Germline assignment: CDR1 DFQATT and CDR2 SNEGSKA (reference sequence). V was clipped by 4 bases and J by 12 bases, with 19 bases between them. This CDR3 has 13 residues. CDR3 coding DNA: TGCAGTGCTATAGACAGTACGAAGTCGGGGCAGTTCTTC. It encodes CSAIDSTKSGQFF.

The V gene is TRBV7-9, the J gene TRBJ1-4; possible D gene TRBD1, 6 bases. The CDR3 covers 15 residues. V lost 1 base to trimming and J lost 8 bases, with 14 bases between them. The germline V gene encodes CDR1 SEHNR and CDR2 FQNEAQ (reference sequence). Here the CDR3 reads CASSLGGGRNEKLFF. CDR3 DNA sequence: TGTGCCAGCAGCTTAGGGGGGGGCAGGAACGAAAAACTGTTTTTT.